The clone carrying this T cell receptor (beta chain) showed up just a few times. The antigen is undetermined. The sample is drawn from a study of pediatric ulcerative colitis. Study details: Disease was pancolitis in under 10 and left-sided in two, histology-confirmed.

Sequencing depth was up to 500,000 reads per sample. Assay: immunoSEQ multiplex PCR; the TCRdb copy retains only in-frame clones and omits some. The sample lists 50,000 to 65,000 clones, approximately 87% occurring once. The CDR3 consists of 14 residues. Germline CDR1 is SGHVS and CDR2 is FNYEAQ. V was pared by 1 base and J by 8 bases, with 4 bases of the junction left unmatched. Broader study findings: A couple of rectal CDR3 clonotypes occurred in all ulcerative colitis patients.

This clonotype originated in a boy between 10 and 17 years old with severe ulcerative colitis. Sequenced sample: blood. The chain links TRBV7-6 to TRBJ2-1; 8 nucleotides line up with TRBD1. The CDR3 bases are TGTGCCAGCAGCTTAGAAGCAGGGGGCTATGAGCAGTTCTTC. This encodes CASSLEAGGYEQFF. The complete variable domain, with remaining parts taken from reference TRBV7-6 and TRBJ2-1, reads GAGVSQSPRYKVTKRGQDVALRCDPISGHVSLYWYRQALGQGPEFLTYFNYEAQQDKSGLPNDRFSAERPEGSISTLTIQRTEQRDSAMYRCASSLEAGGYEQFFGPGTRLTVL.